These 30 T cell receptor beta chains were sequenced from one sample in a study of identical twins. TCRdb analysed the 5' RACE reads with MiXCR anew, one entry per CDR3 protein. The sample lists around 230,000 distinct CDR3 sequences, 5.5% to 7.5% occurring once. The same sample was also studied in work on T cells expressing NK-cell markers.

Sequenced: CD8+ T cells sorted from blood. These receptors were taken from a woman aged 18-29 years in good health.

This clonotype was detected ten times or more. Written as DNA, the CDR3 is TGTGCCAGCCTCGGAGAGGAATTCTATGGCTACACCTTC. Translation gives CASLGEEFYGYTF. V and J are TRBV7-8 and TRBJ1-2; D uncertain. The ends were cut back, 8 bases at V and 4 bases at J, with 14 bases in the middle. CDR3 length: 13 amino acids. Germline values: CDR1 SGHVS, CDR2 FQNEAQ.

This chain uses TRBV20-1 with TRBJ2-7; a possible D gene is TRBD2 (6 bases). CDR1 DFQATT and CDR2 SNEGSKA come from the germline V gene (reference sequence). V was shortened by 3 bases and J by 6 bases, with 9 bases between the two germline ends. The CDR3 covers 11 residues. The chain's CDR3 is CSARDYLEQYF. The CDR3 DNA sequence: TGCAGTGCTAGGGACTACCTCGAGCAGTACTTC.

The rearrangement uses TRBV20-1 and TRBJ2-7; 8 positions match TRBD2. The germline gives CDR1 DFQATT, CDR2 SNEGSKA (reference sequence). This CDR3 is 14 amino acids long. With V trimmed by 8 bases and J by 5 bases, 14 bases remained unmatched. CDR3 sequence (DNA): TGCAGTTGCAAGGACCTGGGACTAGAAGACGAGCAGTACTTC. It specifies CSCKDLGLEDEQYF.

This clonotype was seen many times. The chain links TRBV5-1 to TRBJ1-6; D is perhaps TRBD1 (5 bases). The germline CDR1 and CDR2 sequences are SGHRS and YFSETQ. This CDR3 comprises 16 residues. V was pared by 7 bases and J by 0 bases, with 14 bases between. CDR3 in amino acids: CASHQGPSSYNSPLHF. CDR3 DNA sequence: TGCGCCAGCCACCAGGGCCCAAGCTCCTATAATTCACCCCTCCACTTT.

CDR3 sequence reads: CASSHSGTSGEQYF. The CDR3 nucleotides are TGTGCCAGCAGCCACTCCGGGACTAGCGGCGAGCAGTACTTC. The chain carries TRBV16 and TRBJ2-7, with 11 positions matching TRBD2. CDR3 length: 14 residues. Per the germline V gene, CDR1 is KGHSY and CDR2 is FQNENV. Trimming at V came to 3 bases and at J to 6 bases, leaving 4 bases not matched to a gene.

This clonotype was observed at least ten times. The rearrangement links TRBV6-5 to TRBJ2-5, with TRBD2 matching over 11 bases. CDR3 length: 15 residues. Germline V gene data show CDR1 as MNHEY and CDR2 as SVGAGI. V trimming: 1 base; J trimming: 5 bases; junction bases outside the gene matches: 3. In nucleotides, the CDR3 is TGTGCCAGCAGTTACTTTCCTAGCGGGGGGGAGACCCAGTACTTC. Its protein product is CASSYFPSGGETQYF.

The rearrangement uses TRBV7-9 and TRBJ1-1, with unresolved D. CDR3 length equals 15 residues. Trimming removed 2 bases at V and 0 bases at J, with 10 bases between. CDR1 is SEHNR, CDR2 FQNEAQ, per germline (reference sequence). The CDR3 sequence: CASSLRESMNTEAFF. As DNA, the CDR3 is TGTGCCAGCAGCTTAAGAGAGAGCATGAACACTGAAGCTTTCTTT.

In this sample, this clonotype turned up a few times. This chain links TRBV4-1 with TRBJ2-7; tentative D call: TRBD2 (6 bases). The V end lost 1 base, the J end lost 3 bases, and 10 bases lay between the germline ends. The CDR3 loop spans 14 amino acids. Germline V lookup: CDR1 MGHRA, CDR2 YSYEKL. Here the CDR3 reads CASSQVGGDYEQYF. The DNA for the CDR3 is TGCGCCAGCAGCCAAGTTGGCGGGGACTACGAGCAGTACTTC.

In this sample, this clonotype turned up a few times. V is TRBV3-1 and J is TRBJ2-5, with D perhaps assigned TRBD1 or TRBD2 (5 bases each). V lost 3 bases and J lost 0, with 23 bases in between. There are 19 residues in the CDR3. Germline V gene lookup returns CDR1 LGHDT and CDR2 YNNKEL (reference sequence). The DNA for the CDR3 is TGTGCCAGCAGCCAGAAGTGGGGCCTGGCGGGCGCCAACCAAGAGACCCAGTACTTC. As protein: CASSQKWGLAGANQETQYF.

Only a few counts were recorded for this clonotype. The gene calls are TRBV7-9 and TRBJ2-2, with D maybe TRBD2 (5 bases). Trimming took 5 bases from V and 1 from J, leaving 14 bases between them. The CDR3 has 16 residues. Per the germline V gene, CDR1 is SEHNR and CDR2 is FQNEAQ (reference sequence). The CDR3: CASSRLEGGNTGELFF. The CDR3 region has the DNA TGTGCCAGCAGCCGGCTCGAGGGCGGGAACACCGGGGAGCTGTTTTTT.

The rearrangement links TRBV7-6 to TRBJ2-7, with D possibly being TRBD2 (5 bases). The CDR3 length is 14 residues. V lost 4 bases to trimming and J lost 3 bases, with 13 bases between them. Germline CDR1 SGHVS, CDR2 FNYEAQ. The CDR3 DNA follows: TGTGCCAGCAGCTCAGCCGGGGAAAACTACGAGCAGTACTTC. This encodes CASSSAGENYEQYF.

The CDR3 loop is CASSWGTGMNTEAFF. Written as DNA, the CDR3 is TGTGCCAGCAGCTGGGGGACAGGCATGAACACTGAAGCTTTCTTT. The V call is TRBV5-6, the J call TRBJ1-1, with TRBD1 matching 8 bases. The germline V gene encodes CDR1 SGHDT and CDR2 YYEEEE. Trimming cost V 3 bases and J 0 bases; bases outside gene matches: 4. The CDR3 is 15 residues long.

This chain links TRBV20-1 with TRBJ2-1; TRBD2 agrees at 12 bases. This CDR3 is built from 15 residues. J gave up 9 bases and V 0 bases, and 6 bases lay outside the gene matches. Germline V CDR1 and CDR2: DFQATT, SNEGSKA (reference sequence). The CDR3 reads CSARDRLAGEGEQFF. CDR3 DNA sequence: TGCAGTGCTAGAGATCGACTAGCGGGAGAAGGTGAGCAGTTCTTC.

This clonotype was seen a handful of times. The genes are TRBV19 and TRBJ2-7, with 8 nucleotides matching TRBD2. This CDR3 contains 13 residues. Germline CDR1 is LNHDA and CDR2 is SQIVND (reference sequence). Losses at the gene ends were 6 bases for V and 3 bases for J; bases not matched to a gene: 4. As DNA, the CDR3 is TGTGCCAGTAGGGGACTAGAGGACTACGAGCAGTACTTC. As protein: CASRGLEDYEQYF.

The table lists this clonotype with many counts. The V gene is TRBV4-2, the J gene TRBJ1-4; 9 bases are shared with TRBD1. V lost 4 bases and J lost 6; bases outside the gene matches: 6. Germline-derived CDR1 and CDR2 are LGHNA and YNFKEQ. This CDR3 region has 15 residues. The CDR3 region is CASSPQDRGDEKLFF. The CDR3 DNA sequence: TGTGCCAGCAGCCCCCAGGACAGGGGAGATGAAAAACTGTTTTTT.

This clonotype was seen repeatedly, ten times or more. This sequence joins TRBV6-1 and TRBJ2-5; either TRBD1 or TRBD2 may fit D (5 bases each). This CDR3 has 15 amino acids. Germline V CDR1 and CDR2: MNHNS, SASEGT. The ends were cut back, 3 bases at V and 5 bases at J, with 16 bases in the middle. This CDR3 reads CASSDRDRLRETQYF. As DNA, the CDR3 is TGTGCCAGCAGTGACAGGGACCGCCTCAGGGAGACCCAGTACTTC.

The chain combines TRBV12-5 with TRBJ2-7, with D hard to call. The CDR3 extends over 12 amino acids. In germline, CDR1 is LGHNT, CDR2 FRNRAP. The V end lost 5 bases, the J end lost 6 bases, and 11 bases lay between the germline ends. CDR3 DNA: TGTGCTAGTGGTACACCACCCCGCGAGCAGTACTTC. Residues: CASGTPPREQYF.

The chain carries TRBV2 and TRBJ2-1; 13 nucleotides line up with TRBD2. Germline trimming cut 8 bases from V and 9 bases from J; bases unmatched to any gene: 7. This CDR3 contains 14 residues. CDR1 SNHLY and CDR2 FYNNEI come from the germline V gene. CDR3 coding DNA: TGTGCCAGCCTGACTAGCGGGGGGAGGGGTGAGCAGTTCTTC. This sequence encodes CASLTSGGRGEQFF. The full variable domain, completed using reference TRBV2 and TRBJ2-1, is EPEVTQTPSHQVTQMGQEVILRCVPISNHLYFYWYRQILGQKVEFLVSFYNNEISEKSEIFDDQFSVERPDGSNFTLKIRSTKLEDSAMYFCASLTSGGRGEQFFGPGTRLTVL.

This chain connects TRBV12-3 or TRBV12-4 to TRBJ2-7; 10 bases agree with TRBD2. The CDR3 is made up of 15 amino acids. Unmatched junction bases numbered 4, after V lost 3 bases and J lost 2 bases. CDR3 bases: TGTGCCAGCAGTTTGTCTAGCGGGGGTCCCTACGAGCAGTACTTC. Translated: CASSLSSGGPYEQYF.

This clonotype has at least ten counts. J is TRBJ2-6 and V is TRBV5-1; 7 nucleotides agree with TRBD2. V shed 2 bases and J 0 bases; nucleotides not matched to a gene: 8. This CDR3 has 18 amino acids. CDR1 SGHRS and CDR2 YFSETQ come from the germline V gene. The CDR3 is CASSFRGDWSSGANVLTF. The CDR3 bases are TGCGCCAGCAGCTTCCGGGGGGATTGGAGCTCTGGGGCCAACGTCCTGACTTTC.

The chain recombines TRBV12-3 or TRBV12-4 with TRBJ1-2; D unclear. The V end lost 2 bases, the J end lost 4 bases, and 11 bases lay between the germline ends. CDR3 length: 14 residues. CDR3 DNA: TGTGCCAGCAGTTTATCCAGGCTGGGCTATGGCTACACCTTC. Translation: CASSLSRLGYGYTF.

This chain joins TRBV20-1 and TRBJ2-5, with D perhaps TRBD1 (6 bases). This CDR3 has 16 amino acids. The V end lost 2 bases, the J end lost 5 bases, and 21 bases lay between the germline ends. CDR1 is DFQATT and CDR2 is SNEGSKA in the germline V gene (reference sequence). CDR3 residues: CSARTYDTLGAETQYF. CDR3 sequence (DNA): TGCAGTGCTAGAACCTACGATACCCTGGGGGCGGAGACCCAGTACTTC.

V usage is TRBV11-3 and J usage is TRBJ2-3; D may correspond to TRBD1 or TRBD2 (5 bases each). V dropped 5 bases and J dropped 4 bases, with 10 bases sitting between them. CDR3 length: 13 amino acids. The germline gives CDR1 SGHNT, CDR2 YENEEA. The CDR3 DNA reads TGTGCCAGCAGCCGAGGGACGTCAGATACGCAGTATTTT. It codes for CASSRGTSDTQYF.

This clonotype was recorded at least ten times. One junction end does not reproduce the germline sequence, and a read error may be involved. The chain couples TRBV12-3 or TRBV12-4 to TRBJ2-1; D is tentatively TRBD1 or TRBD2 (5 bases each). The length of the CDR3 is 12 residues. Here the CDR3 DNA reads TGTGCCAGCAGTATTGGGGGAGACGACTGTCTCTTC. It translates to CASSIGGDDCLF.

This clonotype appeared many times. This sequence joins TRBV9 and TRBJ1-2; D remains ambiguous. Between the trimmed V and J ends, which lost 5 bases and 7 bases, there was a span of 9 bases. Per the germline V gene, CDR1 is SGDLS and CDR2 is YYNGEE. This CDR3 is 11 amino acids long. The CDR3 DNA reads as TGTGCCAGCAGGGACCTCTCTGGCTACACCTTC. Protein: CASRDLSGYTF.

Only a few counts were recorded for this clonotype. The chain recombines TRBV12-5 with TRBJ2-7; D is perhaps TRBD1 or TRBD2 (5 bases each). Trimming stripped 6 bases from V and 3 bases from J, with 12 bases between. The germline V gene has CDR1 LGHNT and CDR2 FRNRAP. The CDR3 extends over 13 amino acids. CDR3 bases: TGTGCTAGTGGACCGGGACCTCTCTACGAGCAGTACTTC. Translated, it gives CASGPGPLYEQYF.

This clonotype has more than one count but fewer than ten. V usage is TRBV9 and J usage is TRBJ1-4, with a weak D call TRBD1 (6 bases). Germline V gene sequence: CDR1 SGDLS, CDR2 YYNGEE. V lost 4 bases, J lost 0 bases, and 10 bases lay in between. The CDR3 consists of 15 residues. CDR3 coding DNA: TGTGCCAGCAGCACCGGGGGCGCAACTAATGAAAAACTGTTTTTT. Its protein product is CASSTGGATNEKLFF.

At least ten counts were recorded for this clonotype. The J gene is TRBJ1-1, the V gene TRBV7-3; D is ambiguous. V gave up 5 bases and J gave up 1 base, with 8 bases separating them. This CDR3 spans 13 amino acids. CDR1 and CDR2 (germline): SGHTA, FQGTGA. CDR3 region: CASSPASNTEAFF. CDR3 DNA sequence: TGTGCCAGCAGCCCGGCCTCGAACACTGAAGCTTTCTTT.

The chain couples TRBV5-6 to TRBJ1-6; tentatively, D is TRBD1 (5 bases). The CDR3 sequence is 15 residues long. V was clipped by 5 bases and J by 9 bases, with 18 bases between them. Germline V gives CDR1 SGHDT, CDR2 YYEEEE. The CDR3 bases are TGTGCCAGCAGTTACGGGACGGGGATGGGTTCACCCCTCCACTTT. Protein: CASSYGTGMGSPLHF.

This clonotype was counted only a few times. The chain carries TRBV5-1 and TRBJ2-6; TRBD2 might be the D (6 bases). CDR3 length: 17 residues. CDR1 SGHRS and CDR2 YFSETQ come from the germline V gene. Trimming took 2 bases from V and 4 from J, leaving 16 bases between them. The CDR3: CASSFDPGRGGANVLTF. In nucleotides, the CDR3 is TGCGCCAGCAGCTTCGATCCGGGGCGGGGCGGGGCCAACGTCCTGACTTTC.